Each of the 18 T cell receptor beta chains below was sequenced from the same sample in a study of T cell repertoires in cytomegalovirus infection. Each CDR3 protein is one row after TCRdb ran MiXCR on the reads. Among under 800,000 distinct CDR3 sequences listed, 20% to 25% were seen once. The material sequenced was CD8+ T cells from PBMCs. The source is a human donor in good health (CMV status not recorded). Some clones in this sample may be carry-over from other donors' samples.

The chain combines TRBV23-1 with TRBJ1-1; D gene uncertain. TRBV23-1 is recorded as an ORF, its role being uncertain. The length of the CDR3 is 18 residues. The germline V and J ends were trimmed by 0 bases and 1 base, with 18 bases remaining between them. The CDR3 region has the DNA TGCGCCAGCAGTCAATCCTCGACGGTGTGGGCAGGGAACACTGAAGCTTTCTTT. It yields the protein CASSQSSTVWAGNTEAFF.

The rearrangement joins TRBV2 to TRBJ2-3, with 7 bases lining up with TRBD1. This CDR3 region has 13 residues. CDR1 and CDR2 from the germline V gene are SNHLY and FYNNEI. V dropped 9 bases and J dropped 5; count of bases not matched to a gene: 8. The CDR3 sequence: CASTGDRLDTQYF. In nucleotides, the CDR3 is TGTGCCAGTACAGGGGATCGTTTAGATACGCAGTATTTT.

The chain couples TRBV6-6 to TRBJ2-7, with D maybe TRBD1 (5 bases). Looked up from germline, CDR1 is MNHNY and CDR2 is SVGAGI (reference sequence). The CDR3 sequence is 13 residues long. The V gene lost 4 bases and the J gene lost 3 bases, with 10 bases spanning the gap. The chain's CDR3 is CASSLSRDYEQYV. Written as DNA, the CDR3 is TGTGCCAGCAGTTTAAGCAGGGACTACGAGCAGTACGTC.

At least ten counts were recorded for this clonotype. DNA of the CDR3: TGTGCCAGCACCCTGGGGGGCACCGGGGAGCTGTTTTTT. This gives the protein CASTLGGTGELFF. The V call is TRBV12-3 or TRBV12-4, the J call TRBJ2-2; D is perhaps TRBD2 (6 bases). V was pared by 7 bases and J by 4 bases, with 10 bases between. CDR3 length: 13 residues.

This clonotype was detected a few times. This chain uses TRBV29-1 with TRBJ1-2, with D possibly matching TRBD1 (5 bases). The CDR3 runs 17 residues. Trimming removed 6 bases at V and 3 bases at J, with 26 bases between. CDR1 is SQVTM and CDR2 is ANQGSEA in the germline V gene. The CDR3 DNA is TGCAGCGTCGAAACGAGGGACGGACGACTTCGGGACTATGGCTACACCTTC. The encoded protein is CSVETRDGRLRDYGYTF. Supplemented by reference TRBV29-1 and TRBJ1-2, the full variable domain reads SAVISQKPSRDICQRGTSLTIQCQVDSQVTMMFWYRQQPGQSLTLIATANQGSEATYESGFVIDKFPISRPNLTFSTLTVSNMSPEDSSIYLCSVETRDGRLRDYGYTFGSGTRLTVV.

V usage is TRBV7-6 and J usage is TRBJ1-6; the D gene is possibly TRBD1 (5 bases). Per the germline V gene, CDR1 is SGHVS and CDR2 is FNYEAQ. This CDR3 spans 15 amino acids. With 3 bases removed from V and 7 bases from J, the gap between germline ends came to 13 bases. The CDR3 spells CASSLADGTNSPLHF. Written as DNA, the CDR3 is TGTGCCAGCAGCTTGGCAGACGGGACCAATTCACCCCTCCACTTT.

This clonotype turned up a few times. V gene TRBV19 combines with J gene TRBJ2-3, with D maybe TRBD1 (6 bases). The CDR3 runs to 15 residues. Trimming pared 4 bases from V and 3 bases from J, leaving 14 bases between. Germline loops: CDR1 LNHDA, CDR2 SQIVND (reference sequence). The CDR3 sequence: CASSTRARGTDTQYF. CDR3 nucleotide sequence: TGTGCCAGTAGTACGCGTGCCAGGGGTACAGATACGCAGTATTTT.

This clonotype appeared a few times. Since a much larger clone is just one base distant, this may be a read error. The chain links TRBV7-2 to TRBJ2-3; tentatively, D is TRBD2 (5 bases). The V gene lost 5 bases and the J gene lost 4 bases, with 16 bases spanning the gap. The germline V gene has CDR1 SGHTA and CDR2 FQGNSA. The CDR3 runs 15 residues. The CDR3 here is CASSPRTGFPDTQYF. CDR3 nucleotide sequence: TGTGCCAGCAGCCCCAGGACTGGCTTCCCAGATACGCAGTATTTT.

There are many counts of this clonotype. The chain combines TRBV7-9 with TRBJ2-3, with a possible D match to TRBD2 (6 bases). Germline loops: CDR1 SEHNR, CDR2 FQNEAQ (reference sequence). Trimming took 8 bases from V and 1 from J, leaving 22 bases between them. The CDR3 is 17 residues long. Written as DNA, the CDR3 is TGTGCCAGCGGGTGGCCGGGACTCCTAGGAGGCACAGATACGCAGTATTTT. Amino acids: CASGWPGLLGGTDTQYF. Combining the CDR3 with reference TRBV7-9 and TRBJ2-3 gives the whole variable domain DTGVSQNPRHKITKRGQNVTFRCDPISEHNRLYWYRQTLGQGPEFLTYFQNEAQLEKSRLLSDRFSAERPKGSFSTLEIQRTEQGDSAMYLCASGWPGLLGGTDTQYFGPGTRLTVL.

This clonotype has at least ten counts. The DNA of the CDR3 is TGTGCCAGCAGCTCAAAGGAGGGAGGCTACACCTTC. This sequence encodes CASSSKEGGYTF. The chain carries TRBV7-9 and TRBJ1-2; D gene ambiguous. The CDR3 is made up of 12 amino acids. Per the germline V gene, CDR1 is SEHNR and CDR2 is FQNEAQ (reference sequence). Trimming cost V 4 bases and J 8 bases, with 11 bases left between them.

This clonotype was counted a few times. V gene TRBV2 combines with J gene TRBJ1-1; a weak D match, TRBD1 (5 bases). Trimming left V 7 bases short and J 6 bases short, with 15 bases between. This CDR3 is 13 amino acids long. CDR1 is SNHLY and CDR2 is FYNNEI in the germline V gene. The CDR3: CASTQGGAPEAFF. CDR3 sequence (DNA): TGTGCCAGCACCCAAGGAGGGGCCCCTGAAGCTTTCTTT. The entire variable domain, with the rest obtained from reference TRBV2 and TRBJ1-1, is as follows: EPEVTQTPSHQVTQMGQEVILRCVPISNHLYFYWYRQILGQKVEFLVSFYNNEISEKSEIFDDQFSVERPDGSNFTLKIRSTKLEDSAMYFCASTQGGAPEAFFGQGTRLTVV.

The CDR3 nucleotides read TGTGCCAGCAGTTCGGGGACGTCCTGGAGCTCCTACGAGCAGTACGTC. Protein: CASSSGTSWSSYEQYV. J is TRBJ2-7 and V is TRBV28; perhaps D is TRBD1 or TRBD2 (5 bases each). V dropped 4 bases and J dropped 0 bases, with 16 bases sitting between them. The germline V gene has CDR1 MDHEN and CDR2 SYDVKM. CDR3 length equals 16 residues.

The rearrangement joins TRBV9 to TRBJ2-7; 15 nucleotides line up with TRBD2. V gave up 4 bases and J gave up 2 bases; unmatched junction bases: 10. This CDR3 spans 18 amino acids. CDR1 is SGDLS, CDR2 YYNGEE, per germline. CDR3 DNA sequence: TGTGCCAGCAGCCCGAATGGACTAGCGGGGGGGAACCCCTACGAGCAGTACTTC. Protein product: CASSPNGLAGGNPYEQYF. Variable domain in full (rest from reference TRBV9 and TRBJ2-7): DSGVTQTPKHLITATGQRVTLRCSPRSGDLSVYWYQQSLDQGLQFLIQYYNGEERAKGNILERFSAQQFPDLHSELNLSSLELGDSALYFCASSPNGLAGGNPYEQYFGPGTRLTVT.

The V and J genes are TRBV12-3 or TRBV12-4 and TRBJ1-5; D gene uncertain. The CDR3 covers 16 residues. The germline V and J ends were trimmed by 4 bases and 0 bases, with 13 bases remaining between them. CDR3 in amino acids: CASSSLAVYSNQPQHF. As DNA, the CDR3 is TGTGCCAGCAGTTCCCTAGCGGTTTATAGCAATCAGCCCCAGCATTTT.

Remarks on this clonotype: This may be a read error, as it is one base from a much larger clone. A read error is likely, as this CDR3 ends without the conserved phenylalanine or tryptophan. The chain joins TRBV12-3 or TRBV12-4 to TRBJ1-5; no firm D call. The germline V and J ends were trimmed by 3 bases and 4 bases, with 16 bases remaining between them. The CDR3 loop spans 16 amino acids. The CDR3 DNA follows: TGTGCCAGCAGTTTCTTTCTGGAGGGAAATAATCAGCCCCAGCATTTA. Translating gives CASSFFLEGNNQPQHL.

This clonotype was recorded at least ten times. In DNA, the CDR3 is TGTGCCAGCACTCCGGGGCGCCCCGGGACTCATGGCTACACCTTC. This encodes CASTPGRPGTHGYTF. The chain has TRBV12-3 or TRBV12-4 and TRBJ1-2; D possibly corresponds to TRBD1 (5 bases). The V and J ends lost 7 bases and 6 bases respectively, with 21 bases between them. The CDR3 has 15 amino acids.

This clonotype was picked up many times. This chain links TRBV15 with TRBJ2-1; TRBD1 is a possible D gene (6 bases). The CDR3 loop spans 15 amino acids. The V end lost 2 bases, the J end lost 4 bases, and 12 bases lay between the germline ends. The V gene's germline CDR1 is LNHNV and CDR2 YYDKDF (reference sequence). The CDR3 DNA sequence: TGTGCCACCAGCAGATCCAGGGGACCATACAATGAGCAGTTCTTC. Translating gives CATSRSRGPYNEQFF.

Note on this clonotype: One base away lies a much larger clone, so this may be a sequencing read error. The chain uses TRBV7-8 and TRBJ1-5; 9 bases are shared with TRBD1. The CDR3 is made up of 17 amino acids. Germline values: CDR1 SGHVS, CDR2 FQNEAQ. With V trimmed by 1 base and J by 5 bases, 9 bases remained unmatched. The CDR3 spells CASSLVLTGGYHQPQHF. The CDR3 DNA reads as TGTGCCAGCAGCTTAGTCCTGACAGGGGGTTATCATCAGCCCCAGCATTTT.